This T cell receptor beta chain was profiled in a study of cytomegalovirus exposure and HLA in healthy donors. Each donor was healthy, and each was a bone marrow donor. On this clone itself: Its matching antigen is unknown.

The study, taken as a whole, reports: It is likely that the observed cluster of highly shared sequence variants was a sequencing artifact. CMV antigen specificity of three CMV-associated chains was confirmed in vitro. When presence/absence was analysed, sequencing depth was taken to be roughly uniform across donors.

PCR employed 60 Vbeta and 13 Jbeta primers. Clones were read by immunoSEQ multiplex PCR, and TCRdb kept only the in-frame ones, dropping some. Counted here are 79,000 or so clones, around 79% occurring once; the ten biggest clones make up about 20%. J gave up 3 bases and V 4 bases, and 9 bases lay outside the gene matches. Germline V gives CDR1 MNHNY, CDR2 SVGAGI (reference sequence). The CDR3 spans 16 residues. The sequence was collected from a woman in her thirties or forties in good health and CMV-seropositive. The sample comprised PBMCs. The J gene is TRBJ2-5, the V gene TRBV6-6; 9 bases are a match to TRBD1. The chain's CDR3 is CASSFEGQGSKETQYF. The DNA of the CDR3 is TGTGCCAGCAGTTTCGAAGGACAGGGGTCCAAAGAGACCCAGTACTTC.